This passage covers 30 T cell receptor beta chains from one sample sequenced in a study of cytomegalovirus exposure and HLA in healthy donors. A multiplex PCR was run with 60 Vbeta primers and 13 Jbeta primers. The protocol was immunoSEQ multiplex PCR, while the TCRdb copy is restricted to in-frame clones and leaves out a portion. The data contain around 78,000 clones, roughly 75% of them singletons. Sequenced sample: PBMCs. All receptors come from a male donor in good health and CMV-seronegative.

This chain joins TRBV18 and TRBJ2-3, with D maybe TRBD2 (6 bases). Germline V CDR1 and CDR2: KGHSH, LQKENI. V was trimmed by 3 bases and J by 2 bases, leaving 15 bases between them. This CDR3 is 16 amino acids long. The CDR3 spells CASSPIAGSLTDTQYF. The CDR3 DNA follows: TGTGCCAGCTCACCCATTGCGGGGTCCCTCACAGATACGCAGTATTTT.

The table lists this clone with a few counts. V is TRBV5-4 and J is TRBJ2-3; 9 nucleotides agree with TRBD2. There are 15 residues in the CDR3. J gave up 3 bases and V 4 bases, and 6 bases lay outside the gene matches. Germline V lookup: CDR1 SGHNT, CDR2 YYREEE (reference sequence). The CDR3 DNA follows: TGTGCCAGCAGCCCTCGCGGGGGGGGTACAGATACGCAGTATTTT. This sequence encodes CASSPRGGGTDTQYF.

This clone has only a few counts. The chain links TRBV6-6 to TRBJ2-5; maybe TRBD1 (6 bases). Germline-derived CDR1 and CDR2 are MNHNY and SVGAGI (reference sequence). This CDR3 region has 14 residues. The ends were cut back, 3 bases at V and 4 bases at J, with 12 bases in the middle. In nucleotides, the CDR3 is TGTGCCAGCAGTTATGGGGGCAACGGAGAGACCCAGTACTTC. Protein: CASSYGGNGETQYF.

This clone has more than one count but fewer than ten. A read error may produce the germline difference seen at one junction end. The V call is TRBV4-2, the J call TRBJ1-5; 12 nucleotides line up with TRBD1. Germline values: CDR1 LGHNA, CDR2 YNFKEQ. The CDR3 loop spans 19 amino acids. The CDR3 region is CASSRGLSGTGGADQPQNF. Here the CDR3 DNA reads TGTGCCAGCAGCCGAGGTTTAAGTGGGACAGGGGGCGCGGATCAGCCCCAGAATTTT.

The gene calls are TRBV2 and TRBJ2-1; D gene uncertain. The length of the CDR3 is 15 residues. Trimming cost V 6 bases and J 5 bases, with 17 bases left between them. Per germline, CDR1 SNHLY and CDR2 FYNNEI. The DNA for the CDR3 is TGTGCCAGCAGAGCCGACTTCTTATGGAACAATGAGCAGTTCTTC. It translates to CASRADFLWNNEQFF.

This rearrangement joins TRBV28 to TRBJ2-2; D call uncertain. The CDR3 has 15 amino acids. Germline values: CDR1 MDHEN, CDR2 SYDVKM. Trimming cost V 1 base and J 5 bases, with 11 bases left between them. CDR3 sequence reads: CASSLLEWSTGELFF. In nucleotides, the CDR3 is TGTGCCAGCAGTTTATTGGAGTGGAGTACCGGGGAGCTGTTTTTT.

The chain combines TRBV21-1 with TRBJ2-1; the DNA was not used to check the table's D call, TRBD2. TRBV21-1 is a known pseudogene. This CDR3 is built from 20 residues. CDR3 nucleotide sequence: TGTGCCAGCAGCGAGGTTATTATGGCTAGCGGGGCTGTTTCGTCCAATGAGCAGTTCTTC. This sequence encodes CASSEVIMASGAVSSNEQFF.

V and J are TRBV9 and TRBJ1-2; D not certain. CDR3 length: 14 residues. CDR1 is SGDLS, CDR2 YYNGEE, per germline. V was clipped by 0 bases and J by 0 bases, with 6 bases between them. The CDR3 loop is CASSVDMTNYGYTF. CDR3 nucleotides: TGTGCCAGCAGCGTAGACATGACTAACTATGGCTACACCTTC.

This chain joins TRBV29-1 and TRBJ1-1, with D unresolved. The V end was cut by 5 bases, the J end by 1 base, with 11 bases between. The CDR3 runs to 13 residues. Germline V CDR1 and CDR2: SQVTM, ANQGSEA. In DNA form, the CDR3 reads TGCAGCGTTTCTGGGAGGTCGAACACTGAAGCTTTCTTT. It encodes CSVSGRSNTEAFF.

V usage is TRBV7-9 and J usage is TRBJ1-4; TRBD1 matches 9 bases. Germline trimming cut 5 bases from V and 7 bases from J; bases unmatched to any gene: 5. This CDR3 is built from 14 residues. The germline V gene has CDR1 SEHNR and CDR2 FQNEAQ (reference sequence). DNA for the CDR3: TGTGCCAGCAGCGGGGGACAGGGAATTGAAAAACTGTTTTTT. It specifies CASSGGQGIEKLFF.

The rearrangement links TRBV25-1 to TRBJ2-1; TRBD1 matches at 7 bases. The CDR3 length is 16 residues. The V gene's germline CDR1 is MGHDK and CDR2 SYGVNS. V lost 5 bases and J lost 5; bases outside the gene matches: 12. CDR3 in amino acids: CASSKNRDRGNNEQFF. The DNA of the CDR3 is TGTGCCAGCAGTAAAAACCGGGACAGAGGGAACAATGAGCAGTTCTTC.

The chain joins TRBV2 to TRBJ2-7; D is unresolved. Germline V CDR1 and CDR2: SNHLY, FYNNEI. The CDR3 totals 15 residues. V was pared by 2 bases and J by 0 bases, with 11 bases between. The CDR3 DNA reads TGTGCCAGCAGTGAATTCCGCTACCACTCCTACGAGCAGTACTTC. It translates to CASSEFRYHSYEQYF.

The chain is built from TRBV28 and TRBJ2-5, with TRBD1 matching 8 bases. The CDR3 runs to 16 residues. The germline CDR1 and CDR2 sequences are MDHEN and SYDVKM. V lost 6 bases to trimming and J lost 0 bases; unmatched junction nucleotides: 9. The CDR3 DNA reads TGTGCCAGCAGCCCTATCGGGACAGGCAACCAAGAGACCCAGTACTTC. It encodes CASSPIGTGNQETQYF. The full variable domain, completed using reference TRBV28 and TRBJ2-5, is DVKVTQSSRYLVKRTGEKVFLECVQDMDHENMFWYRQDPGLGLRLIYFSYDVKMKEKGDIPEGYSVSREKKERFSLILESASTNQTSMYLCASSPIGTGNQETQYFGPGTRLLVL.

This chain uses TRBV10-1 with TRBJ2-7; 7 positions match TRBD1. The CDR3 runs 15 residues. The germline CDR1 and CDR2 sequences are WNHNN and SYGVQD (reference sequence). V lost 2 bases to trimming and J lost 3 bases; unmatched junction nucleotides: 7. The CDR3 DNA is TGCGCCAGCAGTGAGGGGACAGCCCCAAACTACGAGCAGTACTTC. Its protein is CASSEGTAPNYEQYF.

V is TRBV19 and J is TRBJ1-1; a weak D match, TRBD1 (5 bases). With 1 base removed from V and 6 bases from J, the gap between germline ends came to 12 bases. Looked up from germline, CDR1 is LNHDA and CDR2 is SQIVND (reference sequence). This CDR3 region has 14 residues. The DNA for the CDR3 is TGTGCCAGTAGTATAGCCGCAGGGTTTGCTGAAGCTTTCTTT. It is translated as CASSIAAGFAEAFF.

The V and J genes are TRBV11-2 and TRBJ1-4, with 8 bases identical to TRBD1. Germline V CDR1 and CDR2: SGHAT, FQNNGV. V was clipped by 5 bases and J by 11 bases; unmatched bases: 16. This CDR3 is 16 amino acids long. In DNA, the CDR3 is TGTGCCAGCAGCCCACTCAGGGGCAGGGGGCTTAGGAAACTGTTTTTT. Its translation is CASSPLRGRGLRKLFF.

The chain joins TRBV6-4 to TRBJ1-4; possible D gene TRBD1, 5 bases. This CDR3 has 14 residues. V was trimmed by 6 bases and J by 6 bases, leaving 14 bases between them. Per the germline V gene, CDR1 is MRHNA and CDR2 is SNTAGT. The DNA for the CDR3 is TGTGCCAGCAGCCATACAGGTGGTGATGAAAAACTGTTTTTT. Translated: CASSHTGGDEKLFF.

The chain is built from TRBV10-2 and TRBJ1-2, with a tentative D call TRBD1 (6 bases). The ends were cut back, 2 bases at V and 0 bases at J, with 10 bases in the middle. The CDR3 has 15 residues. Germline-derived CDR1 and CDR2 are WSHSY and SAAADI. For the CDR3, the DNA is TGCGCCAGCAGTGAGGCGACAGGCCCTAACTATGGCTACACCTTC. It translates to CASSEATGPNYGYTF.

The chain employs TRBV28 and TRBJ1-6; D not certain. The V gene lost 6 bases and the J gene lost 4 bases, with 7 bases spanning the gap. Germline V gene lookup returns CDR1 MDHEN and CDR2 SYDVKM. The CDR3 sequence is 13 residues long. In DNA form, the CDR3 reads TGTGCCAGCAGGAGGGATTATAATTCACCCCTCCACTTT. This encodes CASRRDYNSPLHF.

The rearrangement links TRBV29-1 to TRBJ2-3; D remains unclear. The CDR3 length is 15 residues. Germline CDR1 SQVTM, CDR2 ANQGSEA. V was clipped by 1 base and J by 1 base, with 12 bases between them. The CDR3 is CSVEGSPEGTDTQYF. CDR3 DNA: TGCAGCGTTGAAGGCTCCCCAGAGGGCACAGATACGCAGTATTTT.

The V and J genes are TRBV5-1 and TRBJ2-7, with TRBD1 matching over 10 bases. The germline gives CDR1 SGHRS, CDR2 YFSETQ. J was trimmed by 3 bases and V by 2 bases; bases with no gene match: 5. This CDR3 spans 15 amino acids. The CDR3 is CASSLRQGAYYEQYF. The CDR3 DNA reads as TGCGCCAGCAGCTTAAGACAGGGGGCTTACTACGAGCAGTACTTC.

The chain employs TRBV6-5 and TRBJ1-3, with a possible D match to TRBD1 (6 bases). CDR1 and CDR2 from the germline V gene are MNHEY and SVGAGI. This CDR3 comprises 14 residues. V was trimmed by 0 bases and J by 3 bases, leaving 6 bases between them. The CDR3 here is CASSYSDSGNTIYF. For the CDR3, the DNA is TGTGCCAGCAGTTACTCGGACAGTGGAAACACCATATATTTT.

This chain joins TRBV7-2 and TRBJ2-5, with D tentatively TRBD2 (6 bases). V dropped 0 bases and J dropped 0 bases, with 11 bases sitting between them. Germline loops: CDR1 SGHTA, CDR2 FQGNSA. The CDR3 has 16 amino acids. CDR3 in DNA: TGTGCCAGCAGCTTAGCTACCAGACTAGACCAAGAGACCCAGTACTTC. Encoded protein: CASSLATRLDQETQYF.

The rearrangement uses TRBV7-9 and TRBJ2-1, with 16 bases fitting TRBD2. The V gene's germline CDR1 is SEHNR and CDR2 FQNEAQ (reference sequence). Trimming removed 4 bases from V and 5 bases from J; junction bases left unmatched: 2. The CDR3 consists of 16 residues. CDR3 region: CASSSGLAGGNNEQFF. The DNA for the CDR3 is TGTGCCAGCAGCTCGGGACTAGCGGGGGGGAACAATGAGCAGTTCTTC.

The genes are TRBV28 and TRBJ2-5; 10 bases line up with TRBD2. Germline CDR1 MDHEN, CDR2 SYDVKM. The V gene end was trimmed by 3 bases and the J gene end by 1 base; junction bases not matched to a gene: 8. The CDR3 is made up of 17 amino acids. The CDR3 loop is CASSFGWTSGAQETQYF. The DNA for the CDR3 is TGTGCCAGCAGTTTTGGCTGGACTAGCGGCGCCCAAGAGACCCAGTACTTC.

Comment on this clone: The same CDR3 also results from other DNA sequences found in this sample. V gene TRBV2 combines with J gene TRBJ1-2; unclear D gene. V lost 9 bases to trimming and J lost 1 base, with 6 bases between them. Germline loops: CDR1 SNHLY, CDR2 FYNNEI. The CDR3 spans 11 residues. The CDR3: CASSVNYGYTF. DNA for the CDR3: TGTGCCAGTAGCGTTAACTATGGCTACACCTTC.

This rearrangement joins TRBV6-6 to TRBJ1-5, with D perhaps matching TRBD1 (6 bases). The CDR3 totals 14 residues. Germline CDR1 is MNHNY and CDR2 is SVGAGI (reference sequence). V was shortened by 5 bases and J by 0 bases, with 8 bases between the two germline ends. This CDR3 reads CASSRQVSNQPQHF. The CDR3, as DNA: TGTGCCAGCAGTAGACAGGTTAGCAATCAGCCCCAGCATTTT.

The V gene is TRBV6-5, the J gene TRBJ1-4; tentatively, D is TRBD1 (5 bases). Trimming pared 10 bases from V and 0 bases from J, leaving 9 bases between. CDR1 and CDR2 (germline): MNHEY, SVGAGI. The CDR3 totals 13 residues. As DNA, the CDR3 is TGTGCCACTAAGGGGACAACTAATGAAAAACTGTTTTTT. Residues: CATKGTTNEKLFF.

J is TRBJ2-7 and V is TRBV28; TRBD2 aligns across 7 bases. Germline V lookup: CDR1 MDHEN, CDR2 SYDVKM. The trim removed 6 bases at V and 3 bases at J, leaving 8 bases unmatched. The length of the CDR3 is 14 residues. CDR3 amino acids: CASRPTGTNYEQYF. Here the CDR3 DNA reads TGTGCCAGCAGACCGACCGGGACTAACTACGAGCAGTACTTC.

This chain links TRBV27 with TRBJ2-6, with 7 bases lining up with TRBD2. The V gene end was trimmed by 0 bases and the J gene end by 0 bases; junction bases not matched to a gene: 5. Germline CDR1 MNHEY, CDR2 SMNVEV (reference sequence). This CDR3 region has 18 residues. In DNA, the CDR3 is TGTGCCAGCAGTTTATCAGGGACTATAAGCTCTGGGGCCAACGTCCTGACTTTC. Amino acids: CASSLSGTISSGANVLTF. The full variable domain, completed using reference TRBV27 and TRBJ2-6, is EAQVTQNPRYLITVTGKKLTVTCSQNMNHEYMSWYRQDPGLGLRQIYYSMNVEVTDKGDVPEGYKVSRKEKRNFPLILESPSPNQTSLYFCASSLSGTISSGANVLTFGAGSRLTVL.